This TCR beta chain was profiled in a study of blood T cell repertoires in COVID-19. Looking at the study overall: Collection of acute and convalescent COVID-19 samples took place in the United States, Italy and Spain.

In the authors' workflow: Scientists estimated how many nucleated cells there were by amplifying reference gene primers. Sequenced by immunoSEQ multiplex PCR; TCRdb stores in-frame clones only, minus some. V and J calls and clone size are copied from that table; D and trimming were computed from the DNA. The sample carries almost 350,000 clones, roughly 90% recorded once. The cohort comprised adults aged 18 to 89 years residing in around 25 US areas. Exposed enrollees had met someone with a PCR-confirmed or clinician-diagnosed COVID-19 case at some point within the 2 weeks before study entry. Germline CDR1 and CDR2: KGHSH and LQKENI. This CDR3 comprises 17 residues. Trimming removed 1 base at V and 8 bases at J, with 18 bases between.

The chain carries TRBV18 and TRBJ1-6; D gene unclear. The TCR originated in a young woman who had been exposed to COVID-19. The sequencing sample was made of PBMCs or T cells enriched from blood (not recorded which). CDR3 protein: CASSPQVGARGDSPLHF. CDR3 DNA sequence: TGTGCCAGCTCACCACAAGTGGGCGCTCGGGGTGATTCACCCCTCCACTTT.